These 13 T cell receptor beta chains were sequenced from one sample in a study of T-cell memory formation after mild COVID-19. TCRdb analysed the 5' RACE reads with MiXCR anew, one entry per CDR3 protein. The sample carries over 55,000 distinct CDR3 sequences, approximately 12% recorded once. Sequenced sample: PBMCs or a T cell subset sorted from them (not recorded which). These receptors originate from a man aged 18 to 29 who had mild COVID-19 (a few samples of this study predate the infection). Cell type and time point are not known.

This clonotype has ten or more counts. The chain uses TRBV18 and TRBJ2-7; no firm D call. Germline V lookup: CDR1 KGHSH, CDR2 LQKENI. Trimming left V 2 bases short and J 4 bases short, with 9 bases between. This CDR3 is built from 13 residues. The CDR3 DNA reads TGTGCCAGCTCACCAAGACAATCATACGAGCAGTACGTC. Translation gives CASSPRQSYEQYV.

This clonotype was counted many times. The chain is built from TRBV7-2 and TRBJ2-5; TRBD1 agrees at 8 bases. CDR1 and CDR2 from the germline V gene are SGHTA and FQGNSA. Germline trimming cut 4 bases from V and 5 bases from J; bases unmatched to any gene: 9. This CDR3 has 15 residues. The CDR3 region is CASSSRTGTYETQYF. CDR3 nucleotides: TGTGCCAGCAGCTCCAGGACAGGGACGTACGAGACCCAGTACTTC.

The gene calls are TRBV6-5 and TRBJ2-4; 9 positions agree with TRBD2. Trimming cost V 4 bases and J 5 bases; bases outside gene matches: 6. From germline, CDR1 is MNHEY and CDR2 SVGAGI. The CDR3 is made up of 15 amino acids. CDR3 bases: TGTGCCAGCAGTTCCTTAGCTAGCGGGGAAAACATTCAGTACTTC. Protein: CASSSLASGENIQYF.

This clonotype was observed many times. The chain employs TRBV20-1 and TRBJ2-3; tentatively, D is TRBD2 (6 bases). V shed 1 base and J shed 5 bases, with 19 bases lying between them. The CDR3 spans 16 residues. Germline V gene sequence: CDR1 DFQATT, CDR2 SNEGSKA (reference sequence). The CDR3 coding sequence is TGCAGTGCTAGAGGGGTCGGGGGAGAAGGTTTAGATACGCAGTATTTT. As protein: CSARGVGGEGLDTQYF.

This clonotype has ten or more counts. The chain has TRBV25-1 and TRBJ2-6, with D perhaps TRBD1 (5 bases). The V gene's germline CDR1 is MGHDK and CDR2 SYGVNS. The CDR3 sequence is 16 residues long. The V gene lost 4 bases and the J gene lost 0 bases, with 10 bases spanning the gap. The CDR3 is CASSAQGSSGANVLTF. CDR3 DNA sequence: TGTGCCAGCAGTGCTCAGGGAAGCTCTGGGGCCAACGTCCTGACTTTC.

The CDR3 bases are TGTGCCAGTACCGGCACGGGGGGCCGCAATCAGCCCCAGCATTTT. It specifies CASTGTGGRNQPQHF. The chain carries TRBV19 and TRBJ1-5; perhaps TRBD1 as D (6 bases). CDR1 and CDR2 (germline): LNHDA, SQIVND (reference sequence). The V end lost 7 bases, the J end lost 2 bases, and 15 bases lay between the germline ends. This CDR3 is built from 15 residues.

This sequence joins TRBV5-1 and TRBJ2-5; 12 positions match TRBD1. Germline lookup yields CDR1 SGHRS and CDR2 YFSETQ. V dropped 6 bases and J dropped 11; count of bases not matched to a gene: 14. This CDR3 is built from 15 residues. The CDR3 here is CASNPLEGQGAPQYF. The DNA of the CDR3 is TGCGCCAGCAACCCATTGGAGGGACAGGGGGCCCCTCAGTACTTC.

This clonotype was counted at least ten times. CDR3 in amino acids: CSARDPRAGTEAFF. The CDR3 DNA reads TGCAGTGCTAGAGATCCCAGGGCAGGCACTGAAGCTTTCTTT. The chain joins TRBV20-1 to TRBJ1-1; TRBD1 might be the D (5 bases). V was clipped by 0 bases and J by 4 bases, with 12 bases between them. The CDR3 spans 14 residues. Per germline, CDR1 DFQATT and CDR2 SNEGSKA (reference sequence).

This clonotype appeared many times. The chain has TRBV7-3 and TRBJ1-1, with D perhaps matching TRBD1 (5 bases). Germline CDR1 is SGHTA and CDR2 is FQGTGA. The CDR3 has 15 residues. V lost 5 bases, J lost 1 base, and 14 bases lay in between. This CDR3 reads CASSADSVGNTEAFF. The CDR3 nucleotides read TGTGCCAGCAGCGCCGACAGTGTGGGGAACACTGAAGCTTTCTTT.

Only a few counts were recorded for this clonotype. V gene TRBV6-1 combines with J gene TRBJ2-3; D ambiguous. V lost 4 bases, J lost 2 bases, and 19 bases lay in between. The CDR3 sequence is 17 residues long. Germline V lookup: CDR1 MNHNS, CDR2 SASEGT. The CDR3 spells CASSGGNSMGFTDTQYF. The CDR3 DNA sequence: TGTGCCAGCAGTGGCGGAAATAGCATGGGGTTCACAGATACGCAGTATTTT.

The rearrangement joins TRBV24-1 to TRBJ2-3, with 13 bases matching TRBD2. This CDR3 has 16 residues. Trimming at V came to 4 bases and at J to 4 bases, leaving 4 bases not matched to a gene. Germline V gene data show CDR1 as KGHDR and CDR2 as SFDVKD. The CDR3 sequence: CATSDTLAGGPDTQYF. CDR3 DNA: TGTGCCACCAGTGACACACTAGCGGGGGGGCCAGATACGCAGTATTTT.

The sample holds many counts of this clonotype. The V call is TRBV20-1, the J call TRBJ2-2; no definite D call. Trimming took 0 bases from V and 4 from J, leaving 12 bases between them. The CDR3 consists of 15 residues. Germline V CDR1 and CDR2: DFQATT, SNEGSKA (reference sequence). The CDR3 loop reads CSARDKGYFTGELFF. As DNA, the CDR3 is TGCAGTGCTAGAGATAAGGGCTACTTCACCGGGGAGCTGTTTTTT.

The sample holds a few counts of this clonotype. The rearrangement uses TRBV7-3 and TRBJ2-3; no firm D call. This CDR3 has 14 residues. Germline assignment: CDR1 SGHTA and CDR2 FQGTGA. V was shortened by 5 bases and J by 1 base, with 10 bases between the two germline ends. CDR3 protein: CASSPVGGTDTQYF. The CDR3 DNA is TGTGCCAGCAGCCCAGTTGGGGGCACAGATACGCAGTATTTT.